This TCR beta chain was documented in a study of breast tumors, draining lymph nodes, adjacent tissues. MiXCR, run by TCRdb on the multiplex PCR reads, gives a single entry per CDR3 protein. The sample comprises 130,000 or so distinct CDR3 sequences, about 22% of which are singletons, and roughly 2.7% rests with the top ten. Axillary draining lymph nodes of breast cancer patients supplied the node samples. The CDR3 is made up of 13 amino acids. Germline trimming cut 7 bases from V and 3 bases from J; bases unmatched to any gene: 5. Germline V lookup: CDR1 SQVTM, CDR2 ANQGSEA. This clonotype was observed at least ten times.

The receptor's source is a female donor with breast cancer. Some clones in this sample may be carry-over from other donors' samples. The specimen was axillary lymph node tissue. The J gene is TRBJ1-5, the V gene TRBV29-1, with 8 bases fitting TRBD1. CDR3 amino acids: CSAGQGTNQPQHF. CDR3 DNA sequence: TGCAGCGCCGGACAGGGAACCAATCAGCCCCAGCATTTT.